These 29 T cell receptor beta chains were sequenced from one sample in a study of shared clonotypes between healthy human individuals. Profiled with immunoSEQ multiplex PCR; TCRdb holds only in-frame clones, not every one. Altogether 450,000 to 650,000 clones are present, around 80% being singletons, with the ten largest covering around 12%. The source material was PBMCs. The receptors here all came from a woman aged 40 to 50 in good health. Some clones in this sample may be carry-over from other donors' samples.

This clone appeared once. The rearrangement uses TRBV5-4 and TRBJ2-5; possibly TRBD1 for D (6 bases). V dropped 4 bases and J dropped 3 bases, with 10 bases sitting between them. The CDR3 length is 13 residues. Germline loops: CDR1 SGHNT, CDR2 YYREEE (reference sequence). The CDR3 DNA sequence: TGTGCCAGCAGCAAGGACAGAAAAGAGACCCAGTACTTC. Translating it yields CASSKDRKETQYF.

The chain recombines TRBV7-7 with TRBJ2-2; D tentatively reads TRBD1 or TRBD2 (5 bases each). V was cut by 4 bases and J by 8 bases, with 20 bases left in between. The CDR3 runs 16 residues. CDR1 and CDR2 (germline): SSHAT, FNYEAQ (reference sequence). CDR3 sequence reads: CASSSLGRRGSGELFF. CDR3 coding DNA: TGTGCCAGCAGCTCACTAGGGAGAAGGGGCTCGGGGGAGCTGTTTTTT.

V usage is TRBV7-9 and J usage is TRBJ2-7; D assignment may be TRBD1 or TRBD2 (6 bases each). The V end was cut by 6 bases, the J end by 2 bases, with 17 bases between. Germline V gene lookup returns CDR1 SEHNR and CDR2 FQNEAQ (reference sequence). There are 15 residues in the CDR3. In DNA, the CDR3 is TGTGCCAGCAGATCCGGAGGGGGGACGGCCTACGAGCAGTACTTC. As protein: CASRSGGGTAYEQYF. Using reference TRBV7-9 and TRBJ2-7 for the parts outside the CDR3, the full variable domain is DTGVSQNPRHKITKRGQNVTFRCDPISEHNRLYWYRQTLGQGPEFLTYFQNEAQLEKSRLLSDRFSAERPKGSFSTLEIQRTEQGDSAMYLCASRSGGGTAYEQYFGPGTRLTVT.

This clone occurred a few times. V gene TRBV30 combines with J gene TRBJ2-1; D call uncertain. CDR1 is GTSNPN, CDR2 SVGIG, per germline (reference sequence). Trimming took off 4 bases at V and 3 bases at J, with 7 bases between the two ends. CDR3 length equals 12 residues. The CDR3 region has the DNA TGTGCCTGGACTCCAGACTACAATGAGCAGTTCTTC. Protein: CAWTPDYNEQFF.

A few counts support this clone. The rearrangement links TRBV7-9 to TRBJ1-1, with D hard to call. The germline V gene encodes CDR1 SEHNR and CDR2 FQNEAQ (reference sequence). The CDR3 sequence is 15 residues long. V was pared by 5 bases and J by 6 bases, with 19 bases between. CDR3 protein: CASSPKNFPGAEAFF. CDR3 bases: TGTGCCAGCAGCCCCAAGAACTTCCCGGGCGCTGAAGCTTTCTTT.

The chain is built from TRBV5-1 and TRBJ1-4, with 11 nucleotides matching TRBD1. The CDR3 sequence is 15 residues long. V dropped 4 bases and J dropped 8; count of bases not matched to a gene: 7. From germline, CDR1 is SGHRS and CDR2 YFSETQ. CDR3 sequence: CASSPGQGAVEKLFF. In DNA form, the CDR3 reads TGCGCCAGCAGCCCCGGACAGGGGGCTGTGGAAAAACTGTTTTTT.

The chain is built from TRBV5-1 and TRBJ2-1; D is perhaps TRBD2 (5 bases). Trimming stripped 0 bases from V and 5 bases from J, with 12 bases between. The length of the CDR3 is 15 residues. Germline V lookup: CDR1 SGHRS, CDR2 YFSETQ. CDR3 loop: CASSLGLDWNNEQFF. CDR3 DNA: TGCGCCAGCAGCTTGGGGTTGGACTGGAACAATGAGCAGTTCTTC.

The chain has TRBV28 and TRBJ2-3; D unresolved. The CDR3 has 15 residues. Trimming left V 3 bases short and J 1 base short, with 11 bases between. From germline, CDR1 is MDHEN and CDR2 SYDVKM. In DNA form, the CDR3 reads TGTGCCAGCAGTTTCCAAACTGGGGGCACAGATACGCAGTATTTT. Protein: CASSFQTGGTDTQYF.

The J gene is TRBJ2-5, the V gene TRBV27; TRBD1 matches at 10 bases. The CDR3 runs to 15 residues. Germline trimming cut 6 bases from V and 5 bases from J; bases unmatched to any gene: 9. Per the germline V gene, CDR1 is MNHEY and CDR2 is SMNVEV (reference sequence). The CDR3 nucleotides read TGTGCCAGCAGCTCGACGACAGGGGGCTGGGAGACCCAGTACTTC. It yields the protein CASSSTTGGWETQYF.

This clone has just one count. The chain links TRBV5-1 to TRBJ1-3, with 8 bases fitting TRBD1. CDR1 is SGHRS, CDR2 YFSETQ, per germline. The CDR3 totals 15 residues. The J segment lost 0 bases and the V segment lost 4 bases, leaving 3 bases of the junction unmatched. CDR3: CASSPDRGSGNTIYF. CDR3 in DNA: TGCGCCAGCAGCCCAGACAGGGGCTCTGGAAACACCATATATTTT.

The chain employs TRBV5-1 and TRBJ2-2; D may correspond to TRBD1 or TRBD2 (5 bases each). CDR1 is SGHRS, CDR2 YFSETQ, per germline. The length of the CDR3 is 15 residues. This CDR3 reads CAVSRGGHETGELFF. The CDR3 bases are TGCGCAGTGTCTCGGGGCGGTCACGAGACCGGGGAGCTGTTTTTT.

The chain joins TRBV6-1 to TRBJ2-5; D is tentatively TRBD1 or TRBD2 (5 bases each). The V gene lost 3 bases and the J gene lost 5 bases, with 19 bases spanning the gap. This CDR3 contains 16 residues. The germline gives CDR1 MNHNS, CDR2 SASEGT. The chain's CDR3 is CASSDPGTQATETQYF. The DNA for the CDR3 is TGTGCCAGCAGTGATCCCGGGACCCAGGCTACTGAGACCCAGTACTTC.

This clone was seen many times. Different DNA sequences within this sample yield the same CDR3. This rearrangement joins TRBV11-1 to TRBJ2-5; D assignment may be TRBD1 or TRBD2 (6 bases each). V was pared by 1 base and J by 1 base, with 10 bases between. This CDR3 is 15 amino acids long. Germline V gene data show CDR1 as SGHAT and CDR2 as FQDESV (reference sequence). DNA of the CDR3: TGTGCCAGCAGCTTAGGCCCGGGGGCCCAAGAGACCCAGTACTTC. This encodes CASSLGPGAQETQYF. The variable domain in full, with the rest retrieved from reference TRBV11-1 and TRBJ2-5, is EAEVAQSPRYKITEKSQAVAFWCDPISGHATLYWYRQILGQGPELLVQFQDESVVDDSQLPKDRFSAERLKGVDSTLKIQPAELGDSAMYLCASSLGPGAQETQYFGPGTRLLVL.

This clone occurred once. The rearrangement uses TRBV6-1 and TRBJ2-1, with unresolved D. In germline, CDR1 is MNHNS, CDR2 SASEGT. This CDR3 is 12 amino acids long. Between the trimmed V and J ends, which lost 10 bases and 6 bases, there was a span of 13 bases. The chain's CDR3 is CATFTFVNEQFF. The CDR3 DNA is TGTGCCACCTTTACCTTCGTCAATGAGCAGTTCTTC.

The chain combines TRBV7-3 with TRBJ2-1, with 8 nucleotides matching TRBD2. This CDR3 comprises 14 residues. Germline CDR1 SGHTA, CDR2 FQGTGA. Losses at the gene ends were 1 base for V and 9 bases for J; bases not matched to a gene: 5. CDR3 region: CASSLMGLGTEQFF. The CDR3 nucleotides are TGTGCCAGCAGCTTAATGGGACTAGGCACTGAGCAGTTCTTC.

CDR3 nucleotide sequence: TGTGCCAGCAGCTTAGGAGGGCTAGCGGGAGGCATTTCCTACAATGAGCAGTTCTTC. This translates into CASSLGGLAGGISYNEQFF. The chain carries TRBV7-9 and TRBJ2-1; TRBD2 matches at 11 bases. This CDR3 contains 19 residues. Germline V gene sequence: CDR1 SEHNR, CDR2 FQNEAQ (reference sequence). Trimming cost V 1 base and J 1 base; bases outside gene matches: 9. Based on the CDR3 plus reference TRBV7-9 and TRBJ2-1, the full variable domain is DTGVSQNPRHKITKRGQNVTFRCDPISEHNRLYWYRQTLGQGPEFLTYFQNEAQLEKSRLLSDRFSAERPKGSFSTLEIQRTEQGDSAMYLCASSLGGLAGGISYNEQFFGPGTRLTVL.

With regard to this clone: Other DNA sequences of this sample code for an identical CDR3. The V and J genes are TRBV27 and TRBJ2-3; TRBD2 might be the D (5 bases). The germline V gene has CDR1 MNHEY and CDR2 SMNVEV (reference sequence). This CDR3 comprises 14 residues. The V end lost 0 bases, the J end lost 1 base, and 5 bases lay between the germline ends. The CDR3 DNA reads TGTGCCAGCAGTTTATCGCGGGGCACAGATACGCAGTATTTT. It translates to CASSLSRGTDTQYF.

The V and J genes are TRBV5-1 and TRBJ2-7, with 9 nucleotides matching TRBD1. The CDR3 contains 15 residues. Germline-derived CDR1 and CDR2 are SGHRS and YFSETQ. With 4 bases clipped from V and 2 bases from J, the junction kept 7 bases outside the gene matches. Here the CDR3 DNA reads TGCGCCAGCAGCCTGGGGACAGGGAGGACCTACGAGCAGTACTTC. Amino acid sequence: CASSLGTGRTYEQYF.

The chain employs TRBV5-1 and TRBJ2-7; 7 positions agree with TRBD2. The CDR3 totals 16 residues. Germline CDR1 SGHRS, CDR2 YFSETQ. J was trimmed by 2 bases and V by 1 base; bases with no gene match: 9. CDR3 coding DNA: TGCGCCAGCAGCTTGTTGTCTAGCGGAAGCCCCTACGAGCAGTACTTC. Translated, it gives CASSLLSSGSPYEQYF.

About this clone itself: Since a much larger clone is just one base distant, this may be a read error. The chain has TRBV5-4 and TRBJ1-1; D gene uncertain. V lost 2 bases and J lost 0, with 5 bases in between. This CDR3 has 13 amino acids. CDR1 SGHNT and CDR2 YYREEE come from the germline V gene (reference sequence). The CDR3 DNA reads as TGTGCCAGCAGCTTAGACATGAACACTGAAGCTTTCTTT. This encodes CASSLDMNTEAFF.

As regards this clone: This may be a read error: a much more frequent sequence differs by one nucleotide. This sample also contains other DNA sequences that code for the same CDR3. The chain is built from TRBV5-4 and TRBJ2-1; 11 nucleotides line up with TRBD2. The CDR3 contains 15 residues. Trimming cost V 4 bases and J 3 bases; bases outside gene matches: 3. The germline CDR1 and CDR2 sequences are SGHNT and YYREEE (reference sequence). For the CDR3, the DNA is TGTGCCAGCAGCCCCGGGACTAGCGGCTACAATGAGCAGTTCTTC. Translation gives CASSPGTSGYNEQFF.

The gene calls are TRBV19 and TRBJ1-2; TRBD1 is a possible D gene (6 bases). The CDR3 length is 13 residues. Trimming stripped 6 bases from V and 4 bases from J, with 12 bases between. CDR1 and CDR2 from the germline V gene are LNHDA and SQIVND (reference sequence). CDR3 amino acids: CASRITGSYGYTF. The DNA of the CDR3 is TGTGCCAGTAGGATAACAGGGTCCTATGGCTACACCTTC.

The gene calls are TRBV28 and TRBJ2-4; D gene ambiguous. This CDR3 contains 16 residues. The germline V gene encodes CDR1 MDHEN and CDR2 SYDVKM. Trimming left V 5 bases short and J 0 bases short, with 14 bases between. CDR3 nucleotide sequence: TGTGCCAGCAGTACCCCAGGATCCCTAGCCAAAAACATTCAGTACTTC. This codes for CASSTPGSLAKNIQYF. The full variable domain, in which reference TRBV28 and TRBJ2-4 provide the parts outside the CDR3, is DVKVTQSSRYLVKRTGEKVFLECVQDMDHENMFWYRQDPGLGLRLIYFSYDVKMKEKGDIPEGYSVSREKKERFSLILESASTNQTSMYLCASSTPGSLAKNIQYFGAGTRLSVL.

The chain employs TRBV15 and TRBJ1-2; D not resolved. Between the trimmed V and J ends, which lost 3 bases and 5 bases, there was a span of 13 bases. CDR3 size: 14 residues. Per the germline V gene, CDR1 is LNHNV and CDR2 is YYDKDF (reference sequence). CDR3 region: CATSRWGSQYGYTF. CDR3 coding DNA: TGTGCCACCAGCAGGTGGGGTTCCCAGTATGGCTACACCTTC. The entire variable domain, with the rest obtained from reference TRBV15 and TRBJ1-2, is as follows: DAMVIQNPRYQVTQFGKPVTLSCSQTLNHNVMYWYQQKSSQAPKLLFHYYDKDFNNEADTPDNFQSRRPNTSFCFLDIRSPGLGDTAMYLCATSRWGSQYGYTFGSGTRLTVV.

Only one count was recorded for this clone. This chain uses TRBV28 with TRBJ2-3, with 8 nucleotides matching TRBD1. This CDR3 comprises 16 residues. Germline V gene sequence: CDR1 MDHEN, CDR2 SYDVKM. J gave up 4 bases and V 5 bases, and 11 bases lay outside the gene matches. The CDR3 coding sequence is TGTGCCAGCAGTATCTTCCGGACAGGGAGCGCAGATACGCAGTATTTT. Protein sequence: CASSIFRTGSADTQYF. Full variable domain (outside the CDR3, taken from reference TRBV28 and TRBJ2-3): DVKVTQSSRYLVKRTGEKVFLECVQDMDHENMFWYRQDPGLGLRLIYFSYDVKMKEKGDIPEGYSVSREKKERFSLILESASTNQTSMYLCASSIFRTGSADTQYFGPGTRLTVL.

The chain links TRBV5-1 to TRBJ1-1; possibly TRBD1 for D (5 bases). The CDR3 is made up of 15 amino acids. CDR1 and CDR2 (germline): SGHRS, YFSETQ. The V end was cut by 4 bases, the J end by 0 bases, with 13 bases between. The CDR3 protein is CASSPLQDVNTEAFF. The CDR3 coding sequence is TGCGCCAGCAGCCCACTACAGGATGTGAACACTGAAGCTTTCTTT.

The chain uses TRBV7-2 and TRBJ2-7; D may correspond to TRBD1 or TRBD2 (5 bases each). V lost 1 base to trimming and J lost 6 bases, with 13 bases between them. CDR1 and CDR2 (germline): SGHTA, FQGNSA. The CDR3 loop spans 14 amino acids. The CDR3 spells CASSLVMGVGEQYF. DNA of the CDR3: TGTGCCAGCAGCTTAGTGATGGGGGTGGGCGAGCAGTACTTC. The complete variable domain, with remaining parts taken from reference TRBV7-2 and TRBJ2-7, reads GAGVSQSPSNKVTEKGKDVELRCDPISGHTALYWYRQSLGQGLEFLIYFQGNSAPDKSGLPSDRFSAERTGGSVSTLTIQRTQQEDSAVYLCASSLVMGVGEQYFGPGTRLTVT.

This sequence joins TRBV27 and TRBJ2-2; D unclear. The germline CDR1 and CDR2 sequences are MNHEY and SMNVEV (reference sequence). V was clipped by 4 bases and J by 6 bases, with 9 bases between them. The length of the CDR3 is 13 residues. The CDR3 sequence is CASSSIISGELFF. The DNA of the CDR3 is TGTGCCAGCAGTTCTATAATCTCCGGGGAGCTGTTTTTT.

The chain couples TRBV27 to TRBJ2-3; 16 bases agree with TRBD2. Germline assignment: CDR1 MNHEY and CDR2 SMNVEV (reference sequence). This CDR3 has 18 residues. V trimming: 3 bases; J trimming: 6 bases; junction bases outside the gene matches: 9. The DNA of the CDR3 is TGTGCCAGCAGTTTTATGGGGACTAGCGGGAGGGCTATGGATACGCAGTATTTT. It yields the protein CASSFMGTSGRAMDTQYF.